This TCR beta chain was recovered during a study of technical replicates of blood from several donors. Here immunoSEQ multiplex PCR was the method, and the copy in TCRdb shows in-frame clones only, minus some. Among 95,000 to 100,000 clones, approximately 94% were seen once, and the ten largest hold about 0.21%. V lost 6 bases, J lost 4 bases, and 7 bases stayed unmatched. CDR1 is MDHEN, CDR2 SYDVKM, per germline. The CDR3 totals 15 residues. This TCR came from a human donor in good health. Sequencing was carried out using T cells isolated from PBMCs. The chain couples TRBV28 to TRBJ1-5; 9 bases map to TRBD1. The CDR3 loop reads CASSSTGGDNQPQHF. Here the CDR3 DNA reads TGTGCCAGCAGCTCGACAGGGGGTGATAATCAGCCCCAGCATTTT.